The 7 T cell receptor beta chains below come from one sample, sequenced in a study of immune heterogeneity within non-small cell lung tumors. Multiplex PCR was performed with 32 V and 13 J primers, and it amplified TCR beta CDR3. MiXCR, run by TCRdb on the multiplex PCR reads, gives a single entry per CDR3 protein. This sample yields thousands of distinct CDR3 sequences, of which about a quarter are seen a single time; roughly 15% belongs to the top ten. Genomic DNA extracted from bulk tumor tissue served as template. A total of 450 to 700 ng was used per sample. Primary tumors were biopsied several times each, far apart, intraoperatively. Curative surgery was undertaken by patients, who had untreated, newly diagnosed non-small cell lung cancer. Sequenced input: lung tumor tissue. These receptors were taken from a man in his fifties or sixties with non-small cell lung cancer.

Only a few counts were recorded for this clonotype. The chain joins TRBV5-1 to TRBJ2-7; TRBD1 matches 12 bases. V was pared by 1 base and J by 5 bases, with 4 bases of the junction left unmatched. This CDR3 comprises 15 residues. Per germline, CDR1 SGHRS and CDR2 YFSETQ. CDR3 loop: CASSLQGQGANEQYF. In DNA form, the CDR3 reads TGCGCCAGCAGCTTGCAGGGACAGGGGGCGAACGAGCAGTACTTC.

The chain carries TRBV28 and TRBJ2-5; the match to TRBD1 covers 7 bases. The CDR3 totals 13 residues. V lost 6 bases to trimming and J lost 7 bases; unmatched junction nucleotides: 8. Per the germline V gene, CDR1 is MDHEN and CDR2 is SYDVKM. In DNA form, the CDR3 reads TGTGCCAGCAGCGGGACAGCCGCGGGGACCCAGTACTTC. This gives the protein CASSGTAAGTQYF.

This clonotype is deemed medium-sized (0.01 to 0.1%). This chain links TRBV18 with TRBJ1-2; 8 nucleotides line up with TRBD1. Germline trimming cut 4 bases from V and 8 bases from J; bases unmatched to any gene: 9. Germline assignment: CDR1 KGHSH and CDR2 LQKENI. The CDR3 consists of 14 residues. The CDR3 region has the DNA TGTGCCAGCTCACAAAACTCCGGGACAGGAGGCTACACCTTC. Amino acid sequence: CASSQNSGTGGYTF.

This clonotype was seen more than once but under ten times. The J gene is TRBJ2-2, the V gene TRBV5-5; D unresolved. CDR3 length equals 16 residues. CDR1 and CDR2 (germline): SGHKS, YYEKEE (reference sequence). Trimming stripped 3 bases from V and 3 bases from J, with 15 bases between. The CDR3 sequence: CASSSHLRLDTGELFF. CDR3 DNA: TGTGCCAGCAGCTCACACTTGAGGTTGGACACCGGGGAGCTGTTTTTT.

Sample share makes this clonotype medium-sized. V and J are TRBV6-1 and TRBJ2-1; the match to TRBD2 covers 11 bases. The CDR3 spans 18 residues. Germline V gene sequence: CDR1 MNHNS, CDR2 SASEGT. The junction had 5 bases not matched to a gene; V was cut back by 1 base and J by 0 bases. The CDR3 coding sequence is TGTGCCAGCAGTGAAGGCGGACTAGCGGGTAGCTCCTACAATGAGCAGTTCTTC. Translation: CASSEGGLAGSSYNEQFF.

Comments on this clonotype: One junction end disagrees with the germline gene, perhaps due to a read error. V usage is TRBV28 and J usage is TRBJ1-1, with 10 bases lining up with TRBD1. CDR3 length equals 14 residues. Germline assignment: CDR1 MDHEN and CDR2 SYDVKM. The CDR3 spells CVSKTPGTGAEAFF. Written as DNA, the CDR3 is TGTGTCAGCAAGACCCCTGGGACAGGGGCTGAAGCTTTCTTT.

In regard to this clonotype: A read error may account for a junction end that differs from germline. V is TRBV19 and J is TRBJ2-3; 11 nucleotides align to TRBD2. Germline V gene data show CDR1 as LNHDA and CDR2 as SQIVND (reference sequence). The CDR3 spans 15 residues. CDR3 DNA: TGTGCCAGTAGTATGACTAGCGGGATAGCAGATAGGCAGTATTTT. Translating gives CASSMTSGIADRQYF.